This T cell receptor beta chain is from a study of T cell changes during pregnancy in multiple sclerosis. Trimming took 4 bases from V and 7 from J, leaving 8 bases between them. The length of the CDR3 is 12 residues. CDR1 is SGHTA, CDR2 FQGTGA, per germline. TCRdb's copy holds only in-frame clones and misses some; the assay was immunoSEQ multiplex PCR. The data contain roughly 18,000 clones, 84% of them seen just once; the ten biggest clones take up 10%. The input for sequencing was CD8+ T cells from peripheral blood mononuclear cells, taken in the second trimester of pregnancy. This TCR was recovered from a female donor in good health, enrolled as a control in a pregnancy study. The chain couples TRBV7-3 to TRBJ2-1; D not resolved. CDR3 nucleotide sequence: TGTGCCAGCAGCTCTAGAGCGAATGAGCAGTTCTTC. This sequence encodes CASSSRANEQFF. The variable domain in full, with the rest retrieved from reference TRBV7-3 and TRBJ2-1, is GAGVSQTPSNKVTEKGKYVELRCDPISGHTALYWYRQSLGQGPEFLIYFQGTGAADDSGLPNDRFFAVRPEGSVSTLKIQRTERGDSAVYLCASSSRANEQFFGPGTRLTVL.